The 20 T cell receptor beta chains listed next were all sequenced from one sample in a study of T cell responses to AZD1222 COVID-19 vaccine. Here immunoSEQ multiplex PCR was the method, and the copy in TCRdb shows in-frame clones only, minus some. The table has fewer than 200,000 clones, roughly 92% seen once. This material consisted of peripheral blood, taken on day 0 of AZD1222 vaccination. Source of these receptors: an adult in good health.

The chain recombines TRBV18 with TRBJ1-1; tentatively, D is TRBD1 (6 bases). The CDR3 runs 15 residues. With 2 bases removed from V and 3 bases from J, the gap between germline ends came to 13 bases. From germline, CDR1 is KGHSH and CDR2 LQKENI. CDR3 sequence reads: CASSPSGAWDTEAFF. CDR3 DNA sequence: TGTGCCAGCTCACCATCGGGGGCTTGGGACACTGAAGCTTTCTTT. Full variable domain (missing parts from reference TRBV18 and TRBJ1-1): NAGVMQNPRHLVRRRGQEARLRCSPMKGHSHVYWYRQLPEEGLKFMVYLQKENIIDESGMPKERFSAEFPKEGPSILRIQQVVRGDSAAYFCASSPSGAWDTEAFFGQGTRLTVV.

The gene calls are TRBV19 and TRBJ1-2; D may be TRBD1 (5 bases). Germline-derived CDR1 and CDR2 are LNHDA and SQIVND (reference sequence). The V gene lost 7 bases and the J gene lost 4 bases, with 16 bases spanning the gap. There are 14 residues in the CDR3. The CDR3 here is CASTDDGGVYGYTF. As DNA, the CDR3 is TGTGCCAGTACGGACGATGGGGGTGTCTATGGCTACACCTTC.

This chain links TRBV19 with TRBJ2-1; no clear D gene. V shed 3 bases and J shed 5 bases, with 5 bases lying between them. This CDR3 comprises 12 residues. The germline V gene encodes CDR1 LNHDA and CDR2 SQIVND (reference sequence). The CDR3 nucleotides are TGTGCCAGTAGTATTGGAGACAATGAGCAGTTCTTC. This encodes CASSIGDNEQFF.

The gene calls are TRBV19 and TRBJ1-1; D call uncertain. Germline CDR1 reads LNHDA; CDR2 reads SQIVND (reference sequence). Trimming cost V 5 bases and J 4 bases, with 11 bases left between them. This CDR3 has 13 amino acids. CDR3 region: CASSRAWGTEAFF. CDR3 nucleotides: TGTGCCAGTAGTCGGGCCTGGGGCACTGAAGCTTTCTTT.

This chain connects TRBV3-1 (or the pseudogene TRBV3-2) to TRBJ1-6; the D is unclear. Germline CDR1 and CDR2: LGHDT and YNNKEL (reference sequence). The ends were cut back, 0 bases at V and 7 bases at J, with 13 bases in the middle. The CDR3 has 16 amino acids. CDR3 protein: CASSQDVTGGNSPLHF. CDR3 DNA sequence: TGTGCCAGCAGCCAAGATGTGACCGGCGGGAATTCACCCCTCCACTTT.

V gene TRBV7-2 combines with J gene TRBJ1-5; tentatively, D is TRBD1 (6 bases). Germline-derived CDR1 and CDR2 are SGHTA and FQGNSA. Trimming took off 5 bases at V and 6 bases at J, with 26 bases between the two ends. The CDR3 loop spans 18 amino acids. The CDR3 bases are TGTGCCAGCAGCCAGCGGCAGCGGGGGCTTTACGATAGTCAGCCCCAGCATTTT. As protein: CASSQRQRGLYDSQPQHF.

This clone was seen more than once but under ten times. The chain is built from TRBV18 and TRBJ1-1; no definite D call. This CDR3 has 14 residues. V was trimmed by 1 base and J by 4 bases, leaving 10 bases between them. The germline CDR1 and CDR2 sequences are KGHSH and LQKENI. The CDR3 reads CASSPQGIRTEAFF. CDR3 sequence (DNA): TGTGCCAGCTCACCACAAGGGATACGCACTGAAGCTTTCTTT.

The rearrangement links TRBV29-1 to TRBJ2-2; no clear D. From germline, CDR1 is SQVTM and CDR2 ANQGSEA. The CDR3 consists of 13 residues. V dropped 4 bases and J dropped 5 bases, with 11 bases sitting between them. This CDR3 is CSVAQTMTGELFF. The CDR3 DNA reads TGCAGCGTTGCACAGACCATGACCGGGGAGCTGTTTTTT.

The rearrangement joins TRBV19 to TRBJ1-1; D is possibly TRBD1 (5 bases). In germline, CDR1 is LNHDA, CDR2 SQIVND (reference sequence). V shed 3 bases and J shed 1 base, with 12 bases lying between them. This CDR3 contains 15 residues. CDR3 coding DNA: TGTGCCAGTAGTATGGCAGGGAGGACGAACACTGAAGCTTTCTTT. Translated: CASSMAGRTNTEAFF.

This chain connects TRBV11-2 to TRBJ1-3; D gene uncertain. Looked up from germline, CDR1 is SGHAT and CDR2 is FQNNGV. The germline V and J ends were trimmed by 5 bases and 1 base, with 6 bases remaining between them. The CDR3 sequence is 13 residues long. CDR3 residues: CASSPWSGNTIYF. For the CDR3, the DNA is TGTGCCAGCAGCCCTTGGTCTGGAAACACCATATATTTT.

The V call is TRBV4-1, the J call TRBJ1-1; TRBD1 aligns across 7 bases. The CDR3 runs 18 residues. Germline lookup yields CDR1 MGHRA and CDR2 YSYEKL. The ends lost 3 bases at V and 5 bases at J; junction bases unmatched: 18. CDR3 region: CASSQPRARQGRGTEAFF. The CDR3 coding sequence is TGCGCCAGCAGCCAGCCTAGGGCCAGACAGGGACGAGGGACTGAAGCTTTCTTT.

This clone occurred once. The junction does not match germline at one end; this may be a read error. The V call is TRBV12-3 or TRBV12-4, the J call TRBJ1-1; D is ambiguous. The CDR3 is made up of 13 amino acids. The CDR3 DNA is TGTGCCACCAGTAGGAGGACGGACACTGAAGCTTTCTTT. Translation gives CATSRRTDTEAFF.

The chain combines TRBV7-9 with TRBJ2-3, with a tentative D call TRBD1 (5 bases). The CDR3 sequence is 17 residues long. The V gene's germline CDR1 is SEHNR and CDR2 FQNEAQ (reference sequence). V was shortened by 4 bases and J by 1 base, with 18 bases between the two germline ends. As DNA, the CDR3 is TGTGCCAGCAGCTCACCCTTTGGGGCAGTCGGCACAGATACGCAGTATTTT. Translation gives CASSSPFGAVGTDTQYF.

The chain links TRBV6-5 to TRBJ2-7; 11 bases map to TRBD2. Germline V lookup: CDR1 MNHEY, CDR2 SVGAGI. CDR3 size: 15 residues. After removal of 5 bases from V and 3 bases from J, the junction contained 6 bases not matched to a gene. CDR3 protein: CASSQLAGDVYEQYF. The CDR3 region has the DNA TGTGCCAGCAGTCAACTAGCGGGAGATGTCTACGAGCAGTACTTC.

In nucleotides, the CDR3 is TGTGCCAGCAGCCAAGATAGGCTAGCGGGGGAGACCCAGTACTTC. This gives the protein CASSQDRLAGETQYF. The chain carries TRBV4-2 and TRBJ2-5; TRBD2 agrees at 9 bases. The CDR3 covers 15 residues. Looked up from germline, CDR1 is LGHNA and CDR2 is YNFKEQ. V was clipped by 0 bases and J by 5 bases; unmatched bases: 4.

This clone has only a few counts. The V gene is TRBV27, the J gene TRBJ1-1; D unclear. CDR1 and CDR2 (germline): MNHEY, SMNVEV (reference sequence). V dropped 5 bases and J dropped 0 bases, with 25 bases sitting between them. The CDR3 extends over 19 amino acids. The CDR3 loop reads CASSRNYGLPRGMNTEAFF. The DNA of the CDR3 is TGTGCCAGCAGTCGAAATTACGGGCTCCCCCGAGGAATGAACACTGAAGCTTTCTTT.

The count of this clone is one. The CDR3 DNA is TGTGCCAGCAGCGCCACAGTCCTAGGGAAGAACACTGAAGCTTTCTTT. It encodes CASSATVLGKNTEAFF. V usage is TRBV9 and J usage is TRBJ1-1; D uncertain. V dropped 3 bases and J dropped 1 base, with 16 bases sitting between them. CDR3 length: 16 residues. CDR1 and CDR2 from the germline V gene are SGDLS and YYNGEE.

A single count supports this clone. The chain carries TRBV15 and TRBJ2-7; either TRBD1 or TRBD2 may fit D (6 bases each). V shed 1 base and J shed 2 bases, with 24 bases lying between them. The CDR3 spans 19 residues. The germline V gene has CDR1 LNHNV and CDR2 YYDKDF (reference sequence). For the CDR3, the DNA is TGTGCCACCAGCAGAGTAGAGGGGGGTAGCCGGGACAATACCTACGAGCAGTACGTC. This gives the protein CATSRVEGGSRDNTYEQYV.

The chain employs TRBV24-1 and TRBJ1-5; D possibly corresponds to TRBD1 (6 bases). CDR3 length equals 15 residues. The germline V and J ends were trimmed by 4 bases and 0 bases, with 9 bases remaining between them. Germline V gene data show CDR1 as KGHDR and CDR2 as SFDVKD. In DNA form, the CDR3 reads TGTGCCACCAGTGAGAAGGACAGTAGCAATCAGCCCCAGCATTTT. Protein: CATSEKDSSNQPQHF.

J is TRBJ2-1 and V is TRBV7-6, with D tentatively TRBD2 (6 bases). The length of the CDR3 is 16 residues. Per germline, CDR1 SGHVS and CDR2 FNYEAQ. V lost 5 bases and J 3 bases, leaving 17 bases between the germline ends. The CDR3 coding sequence is TGTGCCAGCAGCCGACGGGGGATGGAGATCTACAATGAGCAGTTCTTC. It translates to CASSRRGMEIYNEQFF.